The rows below give T cell receptor beta chains drawn from one sample of a study of blood T cell repertoires in COVID-19. Using immunoSEQ multiplex PCR, the repertoire was profiled, and TCRdb retains in-frame clones only, with some absent. This sample has more than 85,000 clones; roughly 79% occur once, and the top ten carry roughly 10%. The sequenced material came from peripheral blood. The receptors were gathered from a man aged 65-85 years with acute or convalescent COVID-19. CDR3s include the opening cysteine and the closing phenylalanine or tryptophan. Fields, in order: D gene, CDR3 length, J gene, V gene, clone size, CDR3 DNA, CDR3 protein. D genes are given only for firm matches. A row's size may be missing; if present it is once, few, many or a size class.

-,13,TRBJ1-1,TRBV10-1,few,TGCGCCAGCAGTGAGAAGGTCGGGGCTGAAGCTTTCTTT,CASSEKVGAEAFF
TRBD2,16,TRBJ2-3,TRBV28,-,TGTGCCAGCAGTTCACTAGCGGGAGGTGTGACAGATACGCAGTATTTT,CASSSLAGGVTDTQYF
-,15,TRBJ2-7,TRBV15,few,TGTGCCACCAGCAGAGATAAAGCACAGGGCTACGAGCAGTACTTC,CATSRDKAQGYEQYF
-,15,TRBJ1-3,TRBV6-5,-,TGTGCCAGCAGTTACTCGCGCGTAACTGGAAACACCATATATTTT,CASSYSRVTGNTIYF
TRBD1,15,TRBJ2-7,TRBV27,-,TGTGCCAGCAGGCCCGGGACAGGGACCTTCTACGAGCAGTACTTC,CASRPGTGTFYEQYF
TRBD1,14,TRBJ2-7,TRBV6-5,few,TGTGCCAGCGCCGACAGGGAAGTTACCTACGAGCAGTACTTC,CASADREVTYEQYF
TRBD1,14,TRBJ2-5,TRBV7-2,-,TGTGCCAGCAGCTGGGGACAGAACCAAGAGACCCAGTACTTC,CASSWGQNQETQYF
-,15,TRBJ1-3,TRBV5-8,-,TGTGCCAGCAGCTTTGGGGGGGCGCGAGGAAACACCATATATTTT,CASSFGGARGNTIYF
TRBD1,17,TRBJ2-1,TRBV5-1,-,TGCGCCAGCAGCTCTCTGGGACAGGGGTTGGGGGACAATGAGCAGTTCTTC,CASSSLGQGLGDNEQFF
-,15,TRBJ1-4,TRBV7-8,-,TGTGCCAGCAGCCCGTGGACAGAGTCTAATGAAAAACTGTTTTTT,CASSPWTESNEKLFF
TRBD2,16,TRBJ2-3,TRBV5-4,once,TGTGCCAGCAGCTTGGCTAGCGGGTCCTTCACAGATACGCAGTATTTT,CASSLASGSFTDTQYF
-,14,TRBJ1-3,TRBV5-1,-,TGCGCCAGCAGCTTGGATAGTACTGGAAACACCATATATTTT,CASSLDSTGNTIYF
-,16,TRBJ1-2,TRBV3-1/TRBV3-2,-,TGTGCCAGCAGCCAAACGCGGGATCTGGAGATATATGGCTACACCTTC,CASSQTRDLEIYGYTF
-,15,TRBJ2-7,TRBV9,-,TGTGCCAGCAGCCCCCGGCCGGAGGCCGGCTACGAGCAGTACTTC,CASSPRPEAGYEQYF
-,14,TRBJ1-4,TRBV6-6,-,TGTGCCAGCAGCGCAACAGGGCCGGACAAAAAACTGTTTTTT,CASSATGPDKKLFF
TRBD1,16,TRBJ1-1,TRBV7-9,-,TGTGCCAGCAGCAAGGGACAGGGTAAAATGAACACTGAAGCTTTCTTT,CASSKGQGKMNTEAFF
TRBD2,15,TRBJ2-3,TRBV6-6,-,TGTGCCAGCAGGTCTAGCGGGGGGGTAGCAGATACGCAGTATTTT,CASRSSGGVADTQYF
-,13,TRBJ1-2,TRBV29-1,-,TGCAGCGTTGAAGTTCAGGGGATGGGTGGCTACACCTTC,CSVEVQGMGGYTF
-,14,TRBJ2-2,TRBV19,-,TGTGCCAGTAGGGGGGAGGCTGGAACCGGGGAGCTGTTTTTT,CASRGEAGTGELFF
TRBD1,18,TRBJ1-1,TRBV3-1/TRBV3-2,-,TGTGCCAGCAGCCAACCCCGACAGGGGGCGTCATCTCCTGGTGAAGCTTTCTTT,CASSQPRQGASSPGEAFF
-,11,TRBJ2-5,TRBV12-3/TRBV12-4,once,TGTGCCAGCAGTCGAGGGGGTAAGGAGTACTTC,CASSRGGKEYF
-,11,TRBJ1-3,TRBV6-6,-,TGTGCCAGCAGTTACGGAGACACCATATATTTT,CASSYGDTIYF
TRBD2,15,TRBJ2-1,TRBV11-3,-,TGTGCCAGCAGCTTACTAGCGGGGGCCTACAATGAGCAGTTCTTC,CASSLLAGAYNEQFF
-,17,TRBJ2-7,TRBV7-8,-,TGTGCCAGCAGCTTAGTTGGGAGGGGGGGAAGCTCCTACGAGCAGTACTTC,CASSLVGRGGSSYEQYF
TRBD1,18,TRBJ2-7,TRBV14,-,TGTGCCAGCAGCCAAGATGACAACCCCGGGACAGGGGGCTACGAGCAGTACTTC,CASSQDDNPGTGGYEQYF
-,14,TRBJ1-2,TRBV30,-,TGTGCCTGGAGTGTCGGAGGGCCGGGCTATGGCTACACCTTC,CAWSVGGPGYGYTF
-,16,TRBJ2-3,TRBV6-5,-,TGTGCCAGCAGTTACGAGGGAACAACTAGCACAGATACGCAGTATTTT,CASSYEGTTSTDTQYF
-,16,TRBJ2-1,TRBV9,once,TGTGCCAGCAGCCCCGGGGGGCGTCCAGTTTCAAATGAGCAGTTCTTC,CASSPGGRPVSNEQFF
TRBD1,14,TRBJ2-7,TRBV10-3,-,TGTGCCAACGCCCCCGGGACAGGGACCTACGAGCAGTACTTC,CANAPGTGTYEQYF
-,15,TRBJ2-7,TRBV7-2,-,TGTGCCAGCAGCTGGAGAGAGGGCAACTCCTACGAGCAGTACTTC,CASSWREGNSYEQYF
TRBD1,15,TRBJ1-1,TRBV7-3,-,TGTGCCAGCAGCGTAACAGGGGGCATGAACACTGAAGCTTTCTTT,CASSVTGGMNTEAFF
-,14,TRBJ2-3,TRBV29-1,once,TGCAGCGTTGTCAGTGGCCTTGGCACAGATACGCAGTATTTT,CSVVSGLGTDTQYF
-,15,TRBJ2-5,TRBV4-2,-,TGTGCCAGCAGCGTATATCGAGGAGACCAAGAGACCCAGTACTTC,CASSVYRGDQETQYF
-,16,TRBJ1-6,TRBV7-9,-,TGTGCCAGCAGCTTGAGCGTTGGGACTGCCAATTCACCCCTCCACTTT,CASSLSVGTANSPLHF
-,16,TRBJ1-1,TRBV6-2/TRBV6-3,-,TGTGCCAGCAGTTACTGGCCCGGGGGGCAAACCTCCGAAGCTTTCTTT,CASSYWPGGQTSEAFF
TRBD2,13,TRBJ2-1,TRBV2,-,TGTGCCAGCAGAGATACTAGCGAAAATGAGCAGTTCTTC,CASRDTSENEQFF
TRBD2,15,TRBJ2-1,TRBV11-3,-,TGTGCCAGCAGCTCCGAGGGACTAGCGGGAGGTGAGCAGTTCTTC,CASSSEGLAGGEQFF
TRBD1,17,TRBJ1-1,TRBV6-2/TRBV6-3,-,TGTGCCAGCAGTTACCCCCGGACAGGACCTATGAACACTGAAGCTTTCTTT,CASSYPRTGPMNTEAFF
-,17,TRBJ1-2,TRBV11-2,-,TGTGCCAGCAGCTCCTTGTTGGTCCAGGGGCGCCGGGGTGGCTACACCTTC,CASSSLLVQGRRGGYTF
-,16,TRBJ1-1,TRBV28,-,TGTGCCAGCAGTTCTCCCGGGACTGGGCACCGGACTGAAGCTTTCTTT,CASSSPGTGHRTEAFF
TRBD2,13,TRBJ2-3,TRBV24-1,-,TGTGCCACCAGTGACCAACTAGCGGATACGCAGTATTTT,CATSDQLADTQYF
-,17,TRBJ1-3,TRBV7-8,-,TGTGCCAGCAGCTTAGGCTGGGGACTGTCCTCTGGAAACACCATATATTTT,CASSLGWGLSSGNTIYF
TRBD1,12,TRBJ2-5,TRBV29-1,-,TGCAGCGTTACACAGGGGGCCGAGACCCAGTACTTC,CSVTQGAETQYF
-,14,TRBJ1-2,TRBV14,-,TGTGCCAGCAGCCAAGTCTCAGGTGGCTATGGCTACACCTTC,CASSQVSGGYGYTF
TRBD1,16,TRBJ2-1,TRBV30,-,TGTGCCTGGGACCTGGGGGGGACAGGGGTAATCGATGAGCAGTTCTTC,CAWDLGGTGVIDEQFF
-,16,TRBJ2-6,TRBV5-4,-,TGTGCCAGCAGCCCGGACGGGGGAACTGGGGCCAACGTCCTGACTTTC,CASSPDGGTGANVLTF
TRBD2,14,TRBJ2-2,TRBV5-1,-,TGCGCCAGCAGCGGGCCGGGGGGCACCGGGGAGCTGTTTTTT,CASSGPGGTGELFF
-,14,TRBJ2-2,TRBV7-2,once,TGTGCCAGCAGACGTGCTAGTCTCGTCGGGGAGCTGTTTTTT,CASRRASLVGELFF